This T cell receptor beta chain derives from a study of T cells in Graves' hyperthyroidism and ophthalmopathy. Amplification yielded TCR beta CDR3 regions, with RNA transcripts as the source. Using the HTBI primer set, a first-round RT-PCR was run on the TCR CDR3. TCRdb ran MiXCR on the multiplex PCR reads and lists one entry per CDR3 protein. The table has about 740,000 distinct CDR3 sequences, 12% to 15% seen once; the top ten hold about a tenth. The study, taken as a whole, reports: A model using 13 V-J features told ophthalmopathy apart from stable hyperthyroidism. Most thyroid-expanded clonotypes above 0.001 were also found in blood.

Diagnoses used clinical symptoms, serum thyroxine and TRAb, thyroid ultrasound and orbital computed tomography. PBMCs were obtained from 10 ml fresh peripheral blood. This clonotype was seen more than once but under ten times. Antigen unknown. With 3 bases removed from V and 2 bases from J, the gap between germline ends came to 9 bases. CDR1 and CDR2 from the germline V gene are DFQATT and SNEGSKA (reference sequence). The CDR3 totals 13 residues. The chain couples TRBV20-1 to TRBJ2-3; D not certain. The source of this sequence is a woman in her late teens or twenties with Graves' hyperthyroidism. Sequenced: blood. The DNA of the CDR3 is TGCAGTGCTAGTCCCGAGTTCACAGATACGCAGTATTTT. Translation: CSASPEFTDTQYF.